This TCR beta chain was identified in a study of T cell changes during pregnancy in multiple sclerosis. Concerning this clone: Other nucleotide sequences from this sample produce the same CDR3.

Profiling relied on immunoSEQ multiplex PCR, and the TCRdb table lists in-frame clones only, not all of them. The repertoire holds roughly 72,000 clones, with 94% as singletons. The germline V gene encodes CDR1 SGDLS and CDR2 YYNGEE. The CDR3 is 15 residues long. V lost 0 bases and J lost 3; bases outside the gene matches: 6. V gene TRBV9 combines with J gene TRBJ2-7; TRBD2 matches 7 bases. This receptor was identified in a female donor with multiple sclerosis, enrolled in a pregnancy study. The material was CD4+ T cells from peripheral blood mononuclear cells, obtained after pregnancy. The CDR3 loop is CASSVGAGKFYEQYF. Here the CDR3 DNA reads TGTGCCAGCAGCGTAGGAGCGGGGAAGTTCTACGAGCAGTACTTC.